Below, one T cell receptor (beta chain) is given with its context. Profiling relied on immunoSEQ multiplex PCR, and the TCRdb table lists in-frame clones only, not all of them. The table includes roughly 180,000 clones, 81% detected once. This entry is derived from a study of blood T cell repertoires in COVID-19. Study information: The United States, Italy and Spain were the sources of the acute and convalescent COVID-19 samples.

CDR3 length: 16 residues. V lost 6 bases, J lost 3 bases, and 17 bases lay in between. Germline V gene data show CDR1 as MNHEY and CDR2 as SMNVEV (reference sequence). Source material: peripheral blood. The rearrangement uses TRBV27 and TRBJ2-2; TRBD2 might be the D (6 bases). The TCR originated in a woman in her 40s with COVID-19, enrolled during active disease. The CDR3 reads CASSVAGRVDTGELFF. The CDR3 nucleotides are TGTGCCAGCAGCGTCGCGGGAAGGGTCGACACCGGGGAGCTGTTTTTT.